This T cell receptor beta chain was identified during a study of blood T cell repertoires in COVID-19. The data were produced by immunoSEQ multiplex PCR, yet TCRdb's version contains in-frame clones alone and is incomplete. The repertoire holds hundreds of thousands of clones, with roughly 88% as singletons. V lost 1 base to trimming and J lost 1 base, with 9 bases between them. Germline V lookup: CDR1 KGHDR, CDR2 SFDVKD. This CDR3 is 15 amino acids long. The sequenced material came from PBMCs or T cells enriched from blood (not recorded which). The rearrangement uses TRBV24-1 and TRBJ1-1; D is unclear. This receptor was identified in a woman under 40 who had recovered from COVID-19. In DNA, the CDR3 is TGTGCCACCAGTGATTTCGGGTCGACGAACACTGAAGCTTTCTTT. Its protein is CATSDFGSTNTEAFF.